Below, one TCR beta chain is given with its context. Its cognate antigen is unknown. This sample is part of a study of cytomegalovirus exposure and HLA in healthy donors. A multiplex PCR was run with 60 Vbeta primers and 13 Jbeta primers. Here immunoSEQ multiplex PCR was the method, and the copy in TCRdb shows in-frame clones only, minus some. The top ten hold 3.8% of the sample, which has approximately 100,000 clones, more than 70% seen once. Overall study results and limits: Available immune exposure information covered CMV serostatus only.

Unmatched junction bases numbered 8, after V lost 5 bases and J lost 5 bases. The germline gives CDR1 SEHNR, CDR2 FQNEAQ (reference sequence). This CDR3 is built from 15 residues. The rearrangement uses TRBV7-9 and TRBJ2-3, with TRBD1 identical over 9 bases. Material: PBMCs. The sequence derives from a woman in her thirties or forties in good health and CMV-seronegative. The DNA for the CDR3 is TGTGCCAGCAGCCCCGGACAGGGGCGAGGAGATACGCAGTATTTT. Its translation is CASSPGQGRGDTQYF.